This TCR beta chain was captured in a study of cytomegalovirus exposure and HLA in healthy donors (dated by TCRdb to the late 2010s). Broadly, across the study: According to an earlier analysis of 587 of the donors, about 190 million T cells yielded 117 million unique TCR beta sequences and about 300 Gb of sequence data. Around 320 gigabases of sequencing data and approximately 84 million unique TCR sequences were included in an early release covering around 650 HLA-typed donors. Among the roughly 380 genotyped donors, approximately 77% belonged to the genetic ancestry cluster associated with self-reported Caucasian donors. The study aimed to test whether cataloging public T cell receptors could reveal signatures of past pathogen exposure. The study used immunosequencing to profile the T cell repertoires of several hundred subjects and linked those repertoires to cytomegalovirus serostatus. Along with the approximately 700-subject first cohort, a separate validation cohort of approximately 110 different subjects was used. To predict cytomegalovirus infection status, the study combined high-throughput TCR immunosequencing, statistical association of individual TCRs with disease status, and machine learning. In a later analysis, previously published TCR beta repertoires from roughly 710 donors were re-analyzed and high-resolution HLA genotyping was added so that TCR occurrence patterns could be studied. In the later analysis, no new phenotypic data were used to find candidate immune exposures; instead, reliance was placed on TCR beta sequences and their occurrence across donors. An earlier analysis of approximately 580 of the donors used high-throughput TCR beta sequencing to judge whether each TCR beta V gene segment behaved as functional or pseudogenic. Donor age, sex, ethnicity and CMV serostatus were compiled together with the repertoire data. Genome-wide SNP genotypes for about 65% of the roughly 700 donors were used in a later genetic analysis, which treated that subset as a discovery cohort. Every discovery cohort repertoire had been produced on one sequencing platform. Both class I and class II loci were covered by HLA typing, at four-digit resolution. The number of donors typed differed by locus, with 629-630 for A, B, C, DRB1 and DQB1, over 500 for DQA1, approximately 580 for DPA1, and approximately 470 for DPB1. Four or five DR-DQ haplotypes were handled as single units for association and clustering because linkage in the cohort was strong. Across approximately 400 genotyped donors of the cohort, an average of about 240,000 unique TCR beta nucleotide sequences per donor were sequenced, and roughly 18% of those sequences were non-productive. The research as a whole found: Most CMV-associated TCR beta chains appeared to be HLA-restricted in a later analysis, and the HLA associations seemed to be driven largely by CMV exposure. Because the 87-base-pair reads could not distinguish some IMGT-functional V segments, including TRBV6-2 and TRBV6-3, those segments were excluded. The sequencing pipeline was judged likely to have produced a cluster of highly shared sequence variants as a technical artifact. Specific HLA alleles were associated with 15,000 to 20,000 TCR beta sequences at a false discovery rate of 0.05 in a later analysis. Because HLA typing was unavailable for some donors at each locus, only the typed subset was used in association tests. Several of the top co-occurrence clusters appeared to be linked to parvovirus B19, influenza, CMV and Epstein-Barr virus, according to a later analysis. Across donors, most TCR sequences were observed very rarely, whereas some public TCRs were present in many individuals. When HLA alleles, especially DR and DQ, strongly co-occurred, attributing TCR associations to individual alleles was difficult. Correlated functional status among segregating V segments might reflect linkage disequilibrium, but an unknown experimental factor could not be ruled out. An earlier analysis of roughly 570 of the donors showed that most TCR beta V segments appeared in productive rearrangements either about 90% or about 30% of the time, which broadly matched IMGT annotations. A further reported finding was that TCR beta sequences accurately predicted the HLA-A and HLA-B alleles for most subjects in the first cohort. In a later analysis, TCR association rates were found to vary across HLA loci, with the most associated TCRs seen for DRB1 alleles and the fewest for HLA-C alleles. Roughly uniform sequencing depth across donors was assumed in presence/absence analyses, although this assumption may not hold. According to the authors, the approach could potentially be generalized to other disease states and immunological phenotypes. A later genetic analysis reported fewer N-insertions in productive TCRs among donors in an Asian-associated ancestry cluster than the approximately 670-donor mean. In a later analysis, HLA-associated TCR beta chains were found to be more clonally expanded and to have lower generation probabilities than equally common non-associated chains. In vitro tests confirmed that a few of the cytomegalovirus-associated TCR beta chains recognize cytomegalovirus antigens. The earlier analysis of some 540 of the donors excluded fewer than 20 rarely observed V segments, including chromosome 9 orphons, because counts were too low. In both the original and validation cohorts, the classifier was reported to diagnose cytomegalovirus status with high specificity and sensitivity. For the cohort, immune exposure information was limited to CMV serostatus. This cohort had only TCR beta chains sequenced, and the lack of alpha or paired-chain data limited which features could be detected. The study listed 150 to 200 TCR beta chains as associated with cytomegalovirus. An association between a missense DCLRE1C variant and V-gene and J-gene trimming of TCR beta chains was found in a later genetic analysis and replicated in an independent cohort.

CDR1 and CDR2 (SQVTM, ANQGSEA) derive from the germline V gene. Taken from cysteine to phenylalanine, the CDR3 has 14 residues. The kept DNA is CDR3 alone, 42 bases in frame from the first base. Trimming removed 4 bases from V and 4 bases from J; the gene matches leave 7 bases unexplained. Receptor libraries were prepared by the immunoSEQ multiplex PCR assay. For the multiplex PCR, a mixture combining 60 forward primers for TCR Vbeta segments and 13 reverse primers for TCR Jbeta segments was used. The CDR3 region of rearranged TCR beta genes was amplified from genomic DNA by a multiplex PCR assay. Amplified TCR beta libraries were sequenced as 87-base-pair reads on the Illumina HiSeq System. In the paper's pipeline: A later analysis counted approximately 84 million unique TCR beta chains across the 700 or so repertoires, and 10 million to 11 million of these chains were shared by at least two donors. To remove PCR and sequencing errors, raw reads were error-corrected and collapsed into unique sequences using a nearest-neighbor algorithm that merged closely related sequences. To assign V, D and J gene segments, CDR3 sequences were aligned to IMGT reference sequences. For a sequence to be retained, at least a six-nucleotide match to both a V gene segment and a J gene segment was required. Rearrangements were classified as productive when the CDR3 lacked stop codons and remained in frame with V and J, and all other rearrangements were classified as non-productive. CDR3 was defined by IMGT convention, running from the second conserved V-encoded cysteine to the conserved J-encoded phenylalanine. Sequences without an unambiguous match to a single V gene segment were excluded from the earlier analysis of approximately 600 of the donors. An earlier analysis of 587 of the donors called V segments functional above 56.7% productive rearrangements and segregating when the between-donor standard deviation exceeded 5%. To diagnose cytomegalovirus status from the catalog of TCR beta chain sequences, a statistical classification framework was built. V and J gene assignment, in a later analysis, came from comparing TCR nucleotide sequences with IMGT/GENE-DB human TR gene sequences. A later analysis assigned CDR3 sequences and most-parsimonious VDJ recombination scenarios with the TCRdist pipeline. In a later analysis, every TCR beta chain was defined by the combination of its CDR3 amino acid sequence and its V-gene family, and reads without a unique V-gene family were dropped. In a later analysis, 500 to 700 highly shared, low-generation-probability nucleotide sequences were removed to address suspected cross-contamination and a sequencing artifact. In a later analysis, a clonal expansion index was calculated for each public chain from normalized within-repertoire ranks of inferred template counts. A later analysis computed generation probabilities with a VDJ recombination model fitted to out-of-frame rearrangements, and checked the results against IGoR. Hypergeometric tests were used in a later analysis to score TCR-TCR, TCR-HLA and TCR-CMV co-occurrence, with a repertoire-size bias correction applied to the TCR pairs. A later analysis estimated false discovery rates by permuting HLA or CMV assignments 20 times. In a later analysis, co-occurring TCRs were grouped using DBSCAN, and TCRdist sequence similarity was added for clustering within HLA-allele-positive subsets. Repertoires with fewer than 30,000 or more than 120,000 public chains were left out of co-occurrence clustering, as were a handful of repertoires with anomalous nucleotide sharing. TCRdb obtained this table from immuneACCESS and retained in-frame rearrangements with V and J assigned. These tables miss some clones; where compared with another copy, unresolved V genes account for less than half of the shortfall, and the remainder is unexplained. V, J and clone size reflect that table, while D and trimming were determined from the DNA. The sample profile shows about 170,000 clones; about 85% of them were found once. Of the sample, approximately 2.5% is held by the ten largest clones.

Worth noting for this clone: Its recognized antigen is unknown. The input lacks base qualities; no much larger clone sits a single base away.

In total, 600 or so healthy bone marrow donors made up the cohort. At the time of sampling, every cohort member was nominally healthy, though immune exposures that went unrecorded were likely present. The donor was CMV seropositive and was included in the group of 289 seropositive cohort members. A peripheral blood sample was collected from each donor, and TCR beta sequencing was performed on peripheral blood mononuclear cells. Genomic DNA was extracted from the blood cell samples with the Qiagen DNeasy Blood Extraction Kit. This TCR was sampled from a man aged 25 to 40 in good health and CMV-seropositive. The sequence joins TRBV29-1 to TRBJ1-5; 7 bases in the junction line up with TRBD1. Sequencing was carried out using PBMCs. The CDR3 region: CSVVTMDRNQPQHF. The nucleotide sequence is TGCAGCGTTGTCACTATGGACAGGAATCAGCCCCAGCATTTT.